Below, 23 T cell receptor beta chains from the same sample are listed, as sequenced in a study of cytomegalovirus exposure and HLA in healthy donors. Primers: 60 Vbeta forward and 13 Jbeta reverse. The method was immunoSEQ multiplex PCR; TCRdb's version includes in-frame clones alone and lacks a portion of them. The sample gives 58,000 or so clones, roughly 77% of which show up once; 20% to 25% is in the top ten. What was sequenced was PBMCs. These receptors all stem from a woman in her 40s in good health and CMV-seropositive.

This clone occurred a few times. The rearrangement links TRBV4-2 to TRBJ2-7; D possibly corresponds to TRBD2 (5 bases). Trimming cost V 1 base and J 0 bases, with 7 bases left between them. The germline CDR1 and CDR2 sequences are LGHNA and YNFKEQ. The CDR3 totals 14 residues. CDR3 nucleotides: TGTGCCAGCAGCCAAGTAGGGAGCTCCTACGAGCAGTACTTC. Its protein product is CASSQVGSSYEQYF.

The chain carries TRBV10-1 and TRBJ2-3; D not resolved. The V end lost 2 bases, the J end lost 5 bases, and 14 bases lay between the germline ends. The CDR3 runs to 15 residues. Germline V gene lookup returns CDR1 WNHNN and CDR2 SYGVQD (reference sequence). The CDR3 nucleotides read TGCGCCAGCAGTGAGGTCGGGTTTGCTAGAGATACGCAGTATTTT. It translates to CASSEVGFARDTQYF.

Only a few counts were recorded for this clone. V is TRBV29-1 and J is TRBJ2-3, with D uncertain. V lost 7 bases and J 6 bases, leaving 11 bases between the germline ends. Germline-derived CDR1 and CDR2 are SQVTM and ANQGSEA. The length of the CDR3 is 11 residues. CDR3 residues: CSGTFADTQYF. In DNA form, the CDR3 reads TGCAGCGGAACTTTCGCGGATACGCAGTATTTT.

The genes are TRBV30 and TRBJ1-1; D may be TRBD1 (5 bases). Germline assignment: CDR1 GTSNPN and CDR2 SVGIG (reference sequence). This CDR3 region has 12 residues. V dropped 2 bases and J dropped 11 bases, with 15 bases sitting between them. CDR3 nucleotides: TGTGCCTGGAGTCCTACGGGGGGGGATGCTTTCTTT. Translated: CAWSPTGGDAFF.

Notes on this clone: The junction departs from the called germline gene at one end, perhaps through a read error. V is TRBV7-9 and J is TRBJ2-3; D is unresolved. Germline-derived CDR1 and CDR2 are SEHNR and FQNEAQ (reference sequence). The CDR3 runs to 15 residues. The CDR3 loop reads CSSSLEIVSTDTQYF. The CDR3 DNA reads TGTTCCAGCAGCTTGGAGATCGTTAGCACAGATACGCAGTATTTT.

The chain joins TRBV18 to TRBJ1-2; tentative D call: TRBD1 (5 bases). V was trimmed by 4 bases and J by 2 bases, leaving 8 bases between them. CDR3 size: 13 residues. Germline CDR1 is KGHSH and CDR2 is LQKENI. CDR3 sequence: CASSQDINYGYTF. The CDR3 DNA reads TGTGCCAGCTCACAGGACATAAACTATGGCTACACCTTC.

This chain uses TRBV30 with TRBJ1-1, with D perhaps TRBD1 (6 bases). CDR1 is GTSNPN, CDR2 SVGIG, per germline (reference sequence). This CDR3 contains 12 residues. The V end was cut by 3 bases, the J end by 11 bases, with 16 bases between. The CDR3 DNA follows: TGTGCCTGGAGAGGGGGGGTAGGGCGCGCTTTCTTT. It codes for CAWRGGVGRAFF.

The V and J genes are TRBV10-3 and TRBJ1-5; D perhaps matches TRBD1 (6 bases). This CDR3 is built from 12 residues. Germline V gene data show CDR1 as ENHRY and CDR2 as SYGVKD. Trimming stripped 9 bases from V and 7 bases from J, with 13 bases between. CDR3 sequence (DNA): TGTGCCATTCAGGGGTTGGGACAGCCCCAGCATTTT. Its protein is CAIQGLGQPQHF.

The rearrangement joins TRBV7-2 to TRBJ2-2, with D possibly TRBD2 on 5 matching bases. Germline lookup yields CDR1 SGHTA and CDR2 FQGNSA. The V end was cut by 5 bases, the J end by 2 bases, with 12 bases between. The CDR3 extends over 15 amino acids. CDR3 sequence (DNA): TGTGCCAGCAGCCCCAGGCGGGTAAACACCGGGGAGCTGTTTTTT. This sequence encodes CASSPRRVNTGELFF.

This clone has a single count. This chain connects TRBV6-1 to TRBJ2-1; no clear D gene. Trimming took 6 bases from V and 10 from J, leaving 19 bases between them. The germline V gene encodes CDR1 MNHNS and CDR2 SASEGT. The CDR3 spans 14 residues. This CDR3 reads CASSPTYGFREQFF. The CDR3, as DNA: TGTGCCAGCAGCCCTACATACGGGTTTCGGGAGCAGTTCTTC.

The rearrangement joins TRBV5-6 to TRBJ1-1; 9 bases agree with TRBD1. The germline CDR1 and CDR2 sequences are SGHDT and YYEEEE. Trimming at V came to 5 bases and at J to 10 bases, leaving 12 bases not matched to a gene. The CDR3 has 14 residues. This CDR3 is CASRDYGTGSSAFF. The CDR3 coding sequence is TGTGCCAGCAGGGACTACGGGACAGGGAGTTCAGCTTTCTTT.

V usage is TRBV4-3 and J usage is TRBJ1-2; weak D call: TRBD1 (6 bases). The CDR3 contains 17 residues. The germline V and J ends were trimmed by 0 bases and 0 bases, with 14 bases remaining between them. CDR1 and CDR2 from the germline V gene are LGHNA and YSLEER. The CDR3 protein is CASSQETGAGANYGYTF. In nucleotides, the CDR3 is TGCGCCAGCAGCCAAGAAACGGGCGCAGGGGCTAACTATGGCTACACCTTC.

CDR3 DNA: TGTGCCAGCACCCGGGGTTCCTTGAACACTGAAGCTTTCTTT. It translates to CASTRGSLNTEAFF. The J gene is TRBJ1-1, the V gene TRBV7-9; D not certain. The germline V gene encodes CDR1 SEHNR and CDR2 FQNEAQ (reference sequence). The CDR3 is 14 residues long. The V end was cut by 7 bases, the J end by 0 bases, with 12 bases between. The whole variable domain, filled in from reference TRBV7-9 and TRBJ1-1, reads DTGVSQNPRHKITKRGQNVTFRCDPISEHNRLYWYRQTLGQGPEFLTYFQNEAQLEKSRLLSDRFSAERPKGSFSTLEIQRTEQGDSAMYLCASTRGSLNTEAFFGQGTRLTVV.

V and J are TRBV2 and TRBJ2-3; TRBD1 matches 9 bases. The CDR3 is 15 amino acids. From germline, CDR1 is SNHLY and CDR2 FYNNEI. The ends lost 5 bases at V and 2 bases at J; junction bases unmatched: 5. CDR3 sequence (DNA): TGTGCCAGCAGTCCCGGGACAGGGCCCACAGATACGCAGTATTTT. Translation gives CASSPGTGPTDTQYF.

This clone was recorded only once. This chain links TRBV7-9 with TRBJ2-3, with 10 bases aligning to TRBD1. CDR3 size: 17 residues. J gave up 4 bases and V 5 bases, and 12 bases lay outside the gene matches. Germline V lookup: CDR1 SEHNR, CDR2 FQNEAQ (reference sequence). In DNA form, the CDR3 reads TGTGCCAGCAGCCTCCGAATGGGACAGGGGAGCGCAGATACGCAGTATTTT. Amino acids: CASSLRMGQGSADTQYF.

The chain joins TRBV10-2 to TRBJ2-5; 13 positions agree with TRBD2. The CDR3 is 15 residues long. After removal of 4 bases from V and 3 bases from J, the junction contained 2 bases not matched to a gene. The germline CDR1 and CDR2 sequences are WSHSY and SAAADI. The DNA for the CDR3 is TGCGCCAGCAGTGGACTAGCGGGGGGAGAAGAGACCCAGTACTTC. Protein sequence: CASSGLAGGEETQYF.

This rearrangement joins TRBV6-5 to TRBJ1-3, with D possibly TRBD1 on 6 matching bases. V was trimmed by 0 bases and J by 4 bases, leaving 10 bases between them. Germline lookup yields CDR1 MNHEY and CDR2 SVGAGI. This CDR3 has 15 residues. The CDR3 loop is CASSYSQGSGNTIYF. The CDR3 region has the DNA TGTGCCAGCAGTTACTCCCAGGGGTCCGGAAACACCATATATTTT.

The V call is TRBV6-1, the J call TRBJ1-4; TRBD1 matches 10 bases. This CDR3 is built from 15 residues. Germline V CDR1 and CDR2: MNHNS, SASEGT. Unmatched junction bases numbered 6, after V lost 5 bases and J lost 6 bases. The CDR3 nucleotides are TGTGCCAGCAGTCCCCCCGGGACAGGGGATGAAAAACTGTTTTTT. Its protein is CASSPPGTGDEKLFF.

The chain has TRBV11-2 and TRBJ2-7; D unclear. Trimming removed 2 bases from V and 3 bases from J, with 5 bases in between. The CDR3 runs to 12 residues. Germline V gene lookup returns CDR1 SGHAT and CDR2 FQNNGV. CDR3: CASSLSGYEQYF. CDR3 in DNA: TGTGCCAGCAGCTTATCCGGCTACGAGCAGTACTTC.

This chain uses TRBV5-1 with TRBJ2-7; 8 bases are shared with TRBD1. CDR3 length: 14 amino acids. V lost 5 bases, J lost 2 bases, and 6 bases stayed unmatched. Germline V lookup: CDR1 SGHRS, CDR2 YFSETQ. CDR3 DNA sequence: TGCGCCAGCAGACAGGGGGTTGGGACCTACGAGCAGTACTTC. Encoded protein: CASRQGVGTYEQYF.

There are a few counts of this clone. The V gene is TRBV4-1, the J gene TRBJ1-1; D perhaps matches TRBD1 (5 bases). Germline V gene data show CDR1 as MGHRA and CDR2 as YSYEKL. The germline V and J ends were trimmed by 1 base and 4 bases, with 13 bases remaining between them. The CDR3 contains 15 residues. The chain's CDR3 is CASSQVAGEGTEAFF. DNA for the CDR3: TGCGCCAGCAGCCAAGTTGCGGGGGAGGGCACTGAAGCTTTCTTT.

A few counts support this clone. This chain uses TRBV5-1 with TRBJ1-5, with no clear D. CDR1 is SGHRS, CDR2 YFSETQ, per germline. V was clipped by 0 bases and J by 4 bases, with 5 bases between them. The CDR3 runs to 13 residues. The DNA for the CDR3 is TGCGCCAGCAGCTTGGCCTTAAATCAGCCCCAGCATTTT. It specifies CASSLALNQPQHF. Complete variable domain (other parts from reference TRBV5-1 and TRBJ1-5): KAGVTQTPRYLIKTRGQQVTLSCSPISGHRSVSWYQQTPGQGLQFLFEYFSETQRNKGNFPGRFSGRQFSNSRSEMNVSTLELGDSALYLCASSLALNQPQHFGDGTRLSIL.

The chain links TRBV7-9 to TRBJ2-1; 10 bases agree with TRBD2. Trimming at V came to 5 bases and at J to 7 bases, leaving 14 bases not matched to a gene. The CDR3 is 17 amino acids. CDR1 is SEHNR and CDR2 is FQNEAQ in the germline V gene (reference sequence). CDR3 coding DNA: TGTGCCAGCAGCCCCCGGGGTTCTAGCGGGGGACGGAATGAGCAGTTCTTC. Protein product: CASSPRGSSGGRNEQFF.